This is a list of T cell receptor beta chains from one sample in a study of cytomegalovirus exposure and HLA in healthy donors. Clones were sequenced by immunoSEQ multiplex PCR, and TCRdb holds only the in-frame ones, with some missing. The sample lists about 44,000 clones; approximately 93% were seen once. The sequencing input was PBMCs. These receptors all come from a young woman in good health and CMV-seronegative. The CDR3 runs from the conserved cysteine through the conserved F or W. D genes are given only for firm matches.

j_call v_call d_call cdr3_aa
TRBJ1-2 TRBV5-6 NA CASSFTEAFYGYTF
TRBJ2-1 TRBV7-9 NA CASSLVGSEQFF
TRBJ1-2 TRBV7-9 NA CASSIPQGSVYGYTF
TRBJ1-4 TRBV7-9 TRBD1 CASSLVGTGHNEKLFF
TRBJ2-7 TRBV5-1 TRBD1 CASSFSDRGPYEQYF
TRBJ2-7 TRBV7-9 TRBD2 CASSLSALAGTYEQYF
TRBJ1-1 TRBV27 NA CASSFRENTEAFF
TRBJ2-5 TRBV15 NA CATSREAGMGETQYF
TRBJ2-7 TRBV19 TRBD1 CASKTSGTGFYEQYF
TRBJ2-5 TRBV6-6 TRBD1 CASRVGQEGETQYF
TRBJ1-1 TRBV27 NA CASSLGGALNTEAFF
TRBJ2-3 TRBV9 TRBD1 CASSVVGGQVGTDTQYF
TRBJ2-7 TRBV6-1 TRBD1 CASSKTGIYEQYF
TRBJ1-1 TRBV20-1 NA CSARQAEAFF
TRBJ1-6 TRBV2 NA CASSEDSSSYNSPLHF
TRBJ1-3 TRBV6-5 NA CACQAGPGGGNTIYF
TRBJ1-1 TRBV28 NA CASSFELTRSEAFF
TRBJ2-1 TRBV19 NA CASSMYGSGYNEQFF
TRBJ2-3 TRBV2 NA CASSPSTDTQYF
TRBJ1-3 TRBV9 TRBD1 CASSVTGGSGNTIYF
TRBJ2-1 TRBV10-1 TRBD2 CASSPTSGGGFMVF
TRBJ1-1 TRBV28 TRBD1 CASSLPGGVNTEAFF
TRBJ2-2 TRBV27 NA CASSSVGRWNTGELFF
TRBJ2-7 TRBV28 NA CASSLQGSYEQYF
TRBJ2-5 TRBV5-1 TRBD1 CASSWDSQTQETQYF
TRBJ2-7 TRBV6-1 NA CASSEGDRGEQYF
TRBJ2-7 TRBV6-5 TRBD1 CASKPGQGFRVQYF
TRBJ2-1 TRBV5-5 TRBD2 CASSFVWEAGGWSNEQFF
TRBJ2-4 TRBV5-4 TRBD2 CASSWDWGEGRDKNIQYF
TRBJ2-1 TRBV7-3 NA CASSQGGSEQFF
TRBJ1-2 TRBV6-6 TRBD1 CASTRQGAGYTF
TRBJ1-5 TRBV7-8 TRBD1 CASSQKRDRSSNQPQHF
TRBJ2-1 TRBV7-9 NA CASSPTLAEQFF
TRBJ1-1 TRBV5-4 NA CASSLQNTEAFF
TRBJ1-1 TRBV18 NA CASSPTSGTQNTEAFF
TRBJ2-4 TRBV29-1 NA CSVITVAKNIQYF
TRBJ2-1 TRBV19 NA CARREGGEQFF
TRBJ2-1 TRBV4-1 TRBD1 CASSQGGLTGGPLYNEQFF
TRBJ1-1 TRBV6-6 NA CASTRETEAFF
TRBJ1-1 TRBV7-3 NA CASSAQGNTEAFF
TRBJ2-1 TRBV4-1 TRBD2 CASSQERTSGGNEQFF
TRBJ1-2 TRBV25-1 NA CASRRGVDYGYTF
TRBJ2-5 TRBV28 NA CASSSTGSQETQYF
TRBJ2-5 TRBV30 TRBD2 CAWSPGLAGSQETQYF
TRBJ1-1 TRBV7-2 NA CASSPREDSEAFF
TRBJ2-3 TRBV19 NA CASSMPGVDTQYF
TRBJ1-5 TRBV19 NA CASSSMGGEGNQPQHF
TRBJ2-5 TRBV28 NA CASTVQGRWRETQYF
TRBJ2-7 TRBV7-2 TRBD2 CASSSGLAGVRTYEQYF
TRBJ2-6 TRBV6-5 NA CASSAQGIGANVLTF
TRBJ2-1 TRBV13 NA CASSPRDSRKQFF
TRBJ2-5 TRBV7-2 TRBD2 CASSNSGGGWETQYF
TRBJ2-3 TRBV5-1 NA CASSLFGLTDTQYF
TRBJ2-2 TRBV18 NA CASSPPRAPNTGELFF
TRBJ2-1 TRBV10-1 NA CASSEPGAEGNEQFF